A single sample is the source of the 30 T cell receptor beta chains below, sequenced in a study of Ad26.COV2.S vaccination and SARS-CoV-2 variants. As to treatment: roughly 20 received Ad26.COV2.S at low or high dose, single or two shots; about five received placebo; per-sample allocation not given. At day 63 after the first vaccine or placebo injection, samples were drawn. Profiling relied on immunoSEQ multiplex PCR, and the TCRdb table lists in-frame clones only, not all of them. The sample lists fewer than 400,000 clones; 70% to 90% were seen once. The sequencing used peripheral blood, collected in a trial of Ad26.COV2.S vaccine versus placebo. Receptors were obtained from a person aged 18-65 years who received the Ad26.COV2.S COVID-19 vaccine or a placebo.

The chain has TRBV30 and TRBJ2-7; TRBD2 might be the D (6 bases). Trimming took 7 bases from V and 1 from J, leaving 17 bases between them. This CDR3 comprises 14 residues. CDR1 and CDR2 from the germline V gene are GTSNPN and SVGIG (reference sequence). The CDR3 DNA reads TGTGCCTCCAATTGGAGGGGTCCGTCCTACGAGCAGTACTTC. The encoded protein is CASNWRGPSYEQYF.

Concerning this clone itself: Distinct nucleotide sequences in the sample also encode this CDR3. V is TRBV7-9 and J is TRBJ2-3; TRBD2 is a possible D gene (6 bases). V was pared by 5 bases and J by 6 bases, with 9 bases between. The germline CDR1 and CDR2 sequences are SEHNR and FQNEAQ (reference sequence). CDR3 length: 12 residues. The CDR3 region has the DNA TGTGCCAGCAGCCTGGGGACTGATACGCAGTATTTT. Protein: CASSLGTDTQYF.

Concerning this clone itself: The same CDR3 also results from other DNA sequences found in this sample. The chain has TRBV5-1 and TRBJ2-5, with 7 nucleotides matching TRBD1. The CDR3 runs to 14 residues. CDR1 is SGHRS, CDR2 YFSETQ, per germline. The V segment lost 2 bases and the J segment 0 bases; nucleotides outside the gene matches: 1. The CDR3 spells CASSLQGNQETQYF. CDR3 coding DNA: TGCGCCAGCAGCTTACAGGGGAACCAAGAGACCCAGTACTTC.

This chain uses TRBV28 with TRBJ1-6; no reliable D call. The CDR3 has 13 amino acids. V was pared by 4 bases and J by 10 bases, with 11 bases between. Germline lookup yields CDR1 MDHEN and CDR2 SYDVKM. The CDR3 coding sequence is TGTGCCAGCAGTTCCGGACGCACCTCACCCCTCCACTTT. Protein: CASSSGRTSPLHF.

The chain uses TRBV7-3 and TRBJ1-1, with D possibly TRBD1 on 5 matching bases. Germline V gives CDR1 SGHTA, CDR2 FQGTGA. The V and J ends lost 6 bases and 8 bases respectively, with 16 bases between them. The CDR3 sequence is 13 residues long. The CDR3 protein is CASSLRPGLEAFF. Written as DNA, the CDR3 is TGTGCCAGCAGTCTCCGACCGGGACTCGAAGCTTTCTTT.

The chain links TRBV6-1 to TRBJ1-2, with D unclear. Germline CDR1 and CDR2: MNHNS and SASEGT. Trimming took off 2 bases at V and 2 bases at J, with 18 bases between the two ends. This CDR3 has 17 amino acids. DNA of the CDR3: TGTGCCAGCAGTGAATTTTCGTACGGACCTGGCAACTATGGCTACACCTTC. Translating gives CASSEFSYGPGNYGYTF.

As DNA, the CDR3 is TGTGCCAGCAGCTCCGGGACCTACAATCAGCCCCAGCATTTT. This translates into CASSSGTYNQPQHF. The rearrangement joins TRBV5-5 to TRBJ1-5; possible D gene TRBD1, 5 bases. The CDR3 has 14 residues. The V end was cut by 3 bases, the J end by 3 bases, with 10 bases between. Germline values: CDR1 SGHKS, CDR2 YYEKEE (reference sequence).

This clone was counted only a few times. The V gene is TRBV7-2, the J gene TRBJ2-1, with 13 bases fitting TRBD2. The CDR3 is 16 residues long. V shed 0 bases and J 9 bases; nucleotides not matched to a gene: 5. The germline CDR1 and CDR2 sequences are SGHTA and FQGNSA. CDR3: CASSLATSGGAGEQFF. In DNA form, the CDR3 reads TGTGCCAGCAGCTTAGCCACTAGCGGGGGGGCGGGTGAGCAGTTCTTC.

The DNA for the CDR3 is TGCGCCAGCAGCTTGGCCCCAGAATATGGCTACACCTTC. The encoded protein is CASSLAPEYGYTF. The chain links TRBV5-1 to TRBJ1-2; no clear D. The CDR3 loop spans 13 amino acids. The germline V gene has CDR1 SGHRS and CDR2 YFSETQ. With 0 bases removed from V and 5 bases from J, the gap between germline ends came to 8 bases.

V gene TRBV7-9 combines with J gene TRBJ1-2, with 9 bases identical to TRBD1. Germline trimming cut 4 bases from V and 4 bases from J; bases unmatched to any gene: 10. The CDR3 covers 16 residues. Looked up from germline, CDR1 is SEHNR and CDR2 is FQNEAQ (reference sequence). CDR3 in amino acids: CASSSALTGGGYGYTF. The CDR3 coding sequence is TGTGCCAGCAGCTCCGCCCTTACAGGGGGCGGCTATGGCTACACCTTC.

CDR3 in amino acids: CASSLQGAQLADTQYF. The CDR3 coding sequence is TGTGCCAGCAGTCTGCAGGGGGCGCAGTTGGCAGATACGCAGTATTTT. V and J are TRBV27 and TRBJ2-3; TRBD1 agrees at 8 bases. The CDR3 has 16 amino acids. Trimming removed 5 bases from V and 4 bases from J; junction bases left unmatched: 11. Germline lookup yields CDR1 MNHEY and CDR2 SMNVEV (reference sequence).

This clone has just one count. V usage is TRBV28 and J usage is TRBJ2-7; D might be TRBD2 (7 bases). The CDR3 consists of 13 residues. Trimming pared 2 bases from V and 7 bases from J, leaving 12 bases between. Per the germline V gene, CDR1 is MDHEN and CDR2 is SYDVKM. CDR3 in DNA: TGTGCCAGCAGTTTACTCGGGGGGCGGGAGCAGTACTTC. This encodes CASSLLGGREQYF.

The gene calls are TRBV9 and TRBJ1-4; D is uncertain. The CDR3 has 14 amino acids. Trimming cost V 3 bases and J 10 bases, with 16 bases left between them. The germline V gene encodes CDR1 SGDLS and CDR2 YYNGEE. The CDR3 coding sequence is TGTGCCAGCAGCGGTCCCCCTGAATTTGGAAAACTGTTTTTT. Translated: CASSGPPEFGKLFF.

The chain links TRBV10-2 to TRBJ1-5, with D perhaps matching TRBD1 (6 bases). CDR1 and CDR2 (germline): WSHSY, SAAADI. Trimming cost V 6 bases and J 4 bases, with 25 bases left between them. The CDR3 runs 18 residues. The CDR3 sequence is CASSRRGSPGAGNQPQHF. Written as DNA, the CDR3 is TGCGCCAGCAGCCGAAGGGGGAGTCCGGGGGCTGGAAATCAGCCCCAGCATTTT.

The chain carries TRBV29-1 and TRBJ2-1; 7 nucleotides align to TRBD2. The CDR3 totals 14 residues. CDR1 is SQVTM, CDR2 ANQGSEA, per germline. The V and J ends lost 3 bases and 12 bases, in that order; junction bases with no gene match: 14. CDR3 loop: CSVEGGTGTIGQFF. DNA of the CDR3: TGCAGCGTTGAGGGGGGGACGGGGACGATAGGGCAGTTCTTC.

This clone was detected ten times or more. V usage is TRBV7-9 and J usage is TRBJ1-5; no reliable D call. Trimming cost V 3 bases and J 7 bases, with 7 bases left between them. Germline CDR1 is SEHNR and CDR2 is FQNEAQ (reference sequence). The CDR3 has 12 amino acids. DNA of the CDR3: TGTGCCAGCAGCTTCGGCGTCCAGCCCCAGCATTTT. Amino acid sequence: CASSFGVQPQHF.

This clone was recorded a few times. This chain joins TRBV4-1 and TRBJ1-2; D call uncertain. Trimming removed 1 base from V and 5 bases from J, with 17 bases in between. The CDR3 sequence is 16 residues long. The germline gives CDR1 MGHRA, CDR2 YSYEKL. CDR3 in DNA: TGCGCCAGCAGCCAAGGGGCTCGCACACCAGGTTATGGCTACACCTTC. Amino acid sequence: CASSQGARTPGYGYTF.

The chain links TRBV11-2 to TRBJ2-3, with TRBD2 as a possible D gene (5 bases). The CDR3 length is 16 residues. CDR1 SGHAT and CDR2 FQNNGV come from the germline V gene. V gave up 4 bases and J gave up 2 bases, with 16 bases separating them. This CDR3 is CASSSGLGLSTDTQYF. The CDR3, as DNA: TGTGCCAGCAGCTCCGGCCTCGGACTCTCCACAGATACGCAGTATTTT.

The chain recombines TRBV19 with TRBJ1-5; possibly TRBD1 for D (6 bases). Germline CDR1 is LNHDA and CDR2 is SQIVND (reference sequence). V lost 8 bases and J 4 bases, leaving 12 bases between the germline ends. The CDR3 spans 13 residues. The CDR3 sequence is CASADRPNQPQHF. CDR3 DNA: TGTGCCAGTGCTGACAGGCCGAATCAGCCCCAGCATTTT.

The chain joins TRBV19 to TRBJ1-1; D unclear. This CDR3 contains 14 residues. Germline V lookup: CDR1 LNHDA, CDR2 SQIVND (reference sequence). Trimming left V 7 bases short and J 0 bases short, with 12 bases between. The CDR3 reads CASNEPRMNTEAFF. As DNA, the CDR3 is TGTGCCAGTAATGAGCCGCGAATGAACACTGAAGCTTTCTTT.

The rearrangement links TRBV15 to TRBJ2-7; 8 bases fit TRBD1. V trimming: 5 bases; J trimming: 0 bases; junction bases outside the gene matches: 3. The germline CDR1 and CDR2 sequences are LNHNV and YYDKDF (reference sequence). This CDR3 is built from 14 residues. The CDR3 reads CATSAGQVSYEQYF. In nucleotides, the CDR3 is TGTGCCACCAGCGCGGGACAGGTCTCCTACGAGCAGTACTTC.

The chain recombines TRBV4-2 with TRBJ1-2; D remains unclear. CDR1 and CDR2 (germline): LGHNA, YNFKEQ. This CDR3 has 16 residues. Between the trimmed V and J ends, which lost 2 bases and 5 bases, there was a span of 18 bases. The CDR3 region has the DNA TGTGCCAGCAGCCAAATACTCTCGCGGGCCCAATATGGCTACACCTTC. It codes for CASSQILSRAQYGYTF.

This rearrangement joins TRBV28 to TRBJ1-2, with D hard to call. V was pared by 10 bases and J by 6 bases, with 12 bases between. The CDR3 is 11 residues long. The germline V gene has CDR1 MDHEN and CDR2 SYDVKM. The CDR3 DNA is TGTGCCATGGAGGTCCTTAATGGCTACACCTTC. Its translation is CAMEVLNGYTF.

The chain employs TRBV7-6 and TRBJ1-2; 7 bases fit TRBD1. V shed 5 bases, J shed 6 bases, and the junction held 18 bases outside the gene matches. CDR3 length: 17 residues. Germline CDR1 reads SGHVS; CDR2 reads FNYEAQ. The CDR3 DNA reads as TGTGCCAGCAGCCTTACGCATGGGGTGACAGGGATGAATGGCTACACCTTC. Its translation: CASSLTHGVTGMNGYTF.

The chain links TRBV28 to TRBJ1-5, with 7 positions matching TRBD1. The CDR3 loop spans 18 amino acids. Germline V gives CDR1 MDHEN, CDR2 SYDVKM. V shed 5 bases and J 2 bases; nucleotides not matched to a gene: 15. The CDR3 DNA is TGTGCCAGCAGTCCGGCCAGAGGGGGCGGATGGGGCAATCAGCCCCAGCATTTT. Translation: CASSPARGGGWGNQPQHF.

V is TRBV27 and J is TRBJ2-2, with 8 bases that match TRBD2. In germline, CDR1 is MNHEY, CDR2 SMNVEV (reference sequence). V was clipped by 4 bases and J by 7 bases; unmatched bases: 11. This CDR3 region has 16 residues. DNA for the CDR3: TGTGCCAGCAGTTGGTCGGGGGGGCCGAGTGGCGGGGAGCTGTTTTTT. It specifies CASSWSGGPSGGELFF.

The chain links TRBV19 to TRBJ1-2, with a weak D call TRBD1 (6 bases). Deletions cut 2 bases from V and 8 bases from J, with 12 bases between. The germline V gene has CDR1 LNHDA and CDR2 SQIVND (reference sequence). The CDR3 loop spans 13 amino acids. This chain's CDR3 is CASSILGQNGYTF. The CDR3 DNA reads as TGTGCCAGTAGTATACTCGGACAGAACGGCTACACCTTC. The variable domain in full, with the rest retrieved from reference TRBV19 and TRBJ1-2, is DGGITQSPKYLFRKEGQNVTLSCEQNLNHDAMYWYRQDPGQGLRLIYYSQIVNDFQKGDIAEGYSVSREKKESFPLTVTSAQKNPTAFYLCASSILGQNGYTFGSGTRLTVV.

The chain joins TRBV4-1 to TRBJ2-3; D not certain. In germline, CDR1 is MGHRA, CDR2 YSYEKL. The length of the CDR3 is 15 residues. Trimming left V 0 bases short and J 2 bases short, with 9 bases between. The DNA for the CDR3 is TGCGCCAGCAGCCAAGAACGGCTCACCACAGATACGCAGTATTTT. This gives the protein CASSQERLTTDTQYF.

V is TRBV7-2 and J is TRBJ1-5; D remains unclear. Germline V gene data show CDR1 as SGHTA and CDR2 as FQGNSA. V lost 6 bases and J 5 bases, leaving 11 bases between the germline ends. The length of the CDR3 is 13 residues. CDR3 coding DNA: TGTGCCAGCAGTTCCGAGGTGGATCAGCCCCAGCATTTT. Protein sequence: CASSSEVDQPQHF. The whole variable domain, remainder taken from reference TRBV7-2 and TRBJ1-5, is GAGVSQSPSNKVTEKGKDVELRCDPISGHTALYWYRQSLGQGLEFLIYFQGNSAPDKSGLPSDRFSAERTGGSVSTLTIQRTQQEDSAVYLCASSSEVDQPQHFGDGTRLSIL.

The rearrangement links TRBV9 to TRBJ2-1; TRBD2 agrees at 11 bases. This CDR3 is 17 amino acids long. Germline loops: CDR1 SGDLS, CDR2 YYNGEE. The V segment lost 3 bases and the J segment 1 base; nucleotides outside the gene matches: 6. This CDR3 is CASSALLAGASYNEQFF. Written as DNA, the CDR3 is TGTGCCAGCAGCGCCCTACTAGCGGGGGCTTCCTACAATGAGCAGTTCTTC.